The 5 T cell receptor beta chains in this list originate from one sample, sequenced in a study of T cell repertoires in cytomegalovirus infection. TCRdb passed the reads through MiXCR, listing each CDR3 protein once. The sample contains 150,000 to 200,000 distinct CDR3 sequences, 28% of which appear only once. Sample: PBMCs. These receptors were taken from a human donor in good health (CMV status not recorded). Some clones in this sample may be carry-over from other donors' samples.

This clonotype was counted between two and nine times. The genes are TRBV7-6 and TRBJ2-3; 14 bases are shared with TRBD2. V gave up 4 bases and J gave up 3 bases; unmatched junction bases: 6. CDR1 and CDR2 (germline): SGHVS, FNYEAQ. The CDR3 sequence is 17 residues long. The CDR3 sequence is CASSSRLAGGPTDTQYF. CDR3 in DNA: TGTGCCAGCAGCTCACGACTAGCGGGGGGGCCTACAGATACGCAGTATTTT.

The rearrangement joins TRBV4-2 to TRBJ1-1; 7 bases line up with TRBD1. Trimming cost V 3 bases and J 0 bases; bases outside gene matches: 4. CDR1 is LGHNA, CDR2 YNFKEQ, per germline. This CDR3 spans 15 amino acids. For the CDR3, the DNA is TGTGCCAGCAGCCATTCGGACAGGATGAACACTGAAGCTTTCTTT. It translates to CASSHSDRMNTEAFF.

This clonotype was seen a few times. The rearrangement joins TRBV2 to TRBJ2-2, with 12 nucleotides matching TRBD2. V was clipped by 2 bases and J by 6 bases; unmatched bases: 1. The CDR3 sequence is 15 residues long. Per the germline V gene, CDR1 is SNHLY and CDR2 is FYNNEI. CDR3 DNA: TGTGCCAGCAGTGAACTAGCGGGGGGGCCCGGGGAGCTGTTTTTT. It translates to CASSELAGGPGELFF.

The table lists this clonotype with a few counts. The chain is built from TRBV7-8 and TRBJ2-1; 8 bases agree with TRBD2. V shed 0 bases, J shed 5 bases, and the junction held 6 bases outside the gene matches. Germline loops: CDR1 SGHVS, CDR2 FQNEAQ. The CDR3 totals 16 residues. The CDR3 DNA is TGTGCCAGCAGCTTAGCCGGAGTAGCGGGGCACAATGAGCAGTTCTTC. Protein: CASSLAGVAGHNEQFF. Combining the CDR3 with reference TRBV7-8 and TRBJ2-1 gives the whole variable domain GAGVSQSPRYKVAKRGQDVALRCDPISGHVSLFWYQQALGQGPEFLTYFQNEAQLDKSGLPSDRFFAERPEGSVSTLKIQRTQQEDSAVYLCASSLAGVAGHNEQFFGPGTRLTVL.

This clonotype showed up just a few times. The rearrangement uses TRBV6-5 and TRBJ1-6; D call uncertain. V was pared by 5 bases and J by 7 bases, with 12 bases between. CDR3 length: 14 amino acids. Germline V CDR1 and CDR2: MNHEY, SVGAGI. CDR3 protein: CASSRSSGNSPLHF. In nucleotides, the CDR3 is TGTGCCAGCAGTCGGAGTAGCGGGAATTCACCCCTCCACTTT.